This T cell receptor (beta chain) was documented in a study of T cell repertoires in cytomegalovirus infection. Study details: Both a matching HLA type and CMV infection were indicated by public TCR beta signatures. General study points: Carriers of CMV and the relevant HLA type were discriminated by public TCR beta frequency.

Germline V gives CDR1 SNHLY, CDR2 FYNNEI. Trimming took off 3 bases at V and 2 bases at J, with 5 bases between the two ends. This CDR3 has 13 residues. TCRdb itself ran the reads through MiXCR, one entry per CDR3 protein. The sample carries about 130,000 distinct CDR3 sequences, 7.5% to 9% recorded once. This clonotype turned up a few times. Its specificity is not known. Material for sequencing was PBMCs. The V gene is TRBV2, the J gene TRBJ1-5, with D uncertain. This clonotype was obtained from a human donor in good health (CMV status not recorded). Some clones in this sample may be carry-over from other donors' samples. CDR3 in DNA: TGTGCCAGCAGTGACGATCGCAATCAGCCCCAGCATTTT. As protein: CASSDDRNQPQHF.